Below, 23 T cell receptor beta chains from the same sample are listed, as sequenced in a study of cytotoxic CD8 clonotypes in ibrutinib-treated CLL. The assay was immunoSEQ multiplex PCR, and TCRdb's table has in-frame clones only and misses some. In the table there are around 30,000 clones, around three fifths of which are singletons. The sequenced sample was PBMCs, obtained before ibrutinib treatment. Receptor source: a human donor with chronic lymphocytic leukemia.

This sequence joins TRBV5-1 and TRBJ1-1, with 9 bases aligning to TRBD1. Germline loops: CDR1 SGHRS, CDR2 YFSETQ. This CDR3 is 16 amino acids long. The V and J ends lost 2 bases and 3 bases, in that order; junction bases with no gene match: 8. The CDR3 DNA is TGCGCCAGCAGCTTCAGACAGGGGGTTTTGGACACTGAAGCTTTCTTT. Translating it yields CASSFRQGVLDTEAFF.

The genes are TRBV27 and TRBJ2-2; TRBD2 is a possible D gene (6 bases). The CDR3 sequence is 14 residues long. From germline, CDR1 is MNHEY and CDR2 SMNVEV (reference sequence). V was shortened by 2 bases and J by 5 bases, with 9 bases between the two germline ends. CDR3 nucleotides: TGTGCCAGCAGTTTAATTCTAGCGACCGGGGAGCTGTTTTTT. Protein product: CASSLILATGELFF.

The chain couples TRBV18 to TRBJ2-2, with TRBD1 matching 7 bases. Trimming removed 1 base from V and 5 bases from J; junction bases left unmatched: 4. CDR3 size: 15 residues. Germline assignment: CDR1 KGHSH and CDR2 LQKENI. Here the CDR3 DNA reads TGTGCCAGCTCACCACGACAGGGATGGACCGGGGAGCTGTTTTTT. Residues: CASSPRQGWTGELFF.

In its sample, this clone ranks as medium-sized. The chain joins TRBV6-1 to TRBJ2-5; 9 bases map to TRBD2. V gave up 6 bases and J gave up 4 bases; unmatched junction bases: 6. The V gene's germline CDR1 is MNHNS and CDR2 SASEGT. The CDR3 has 14 amino acids. For the CDR3, the DNA is TGTGCCAGCAGAAAGCGGGGGGCGGGAGAGACCCAGTACTTC. It encodes CASRKRGAGETQYF.

The chain employs TRBV10-2 and TRBJ2-5, with 14 bases identical to TRBD2. The V gene end was trimmed by 3 bases and the J gene end by 4 bases; junction bases not matched to a gene: 7. The germline V gene has CDR1 WSHSY and CDR2 SAAADI. CDR3 length: 17 amino acids. In DNA form, the CDR3 reads TGCGCCAGCAGTGACCCTGGACTAGCGGGGGGCAGAGAGACCCAGTACTTC. Translating gives CASSDPGLAGGRETQYF.

This clone was detected once. J is TRBJ1-1 and V is TRBV5-3, with D unresolved. TRBV5-3 is annotated as an ORF whose role is uncertain. The CDR3 length is 17 residues. V lost 0 bases and J 2 bases, leaving 17 bases between the germline ends. CDR3 DNA sequence: TGTGCCAGAAGCTTGGAAACCGGAACCGTCACCAACACTGAAGCTTTCTTT. Translation gives CARSLETGTVTNTEAFF.

The rearrangement uses TRBV6-5 and TRBJ1-5; D unclear. This CDR3 spans 13 amino acids. The germline V gene encodes CDR1 MNHEY and CDR2 SVGAGI. With 7 bases removed from V and 5 bases from J, the gap between germline ends came to 12 bases. CDR3 residues: CASKVGVYQPQHF. CDR3 bases: TGTGCCAGCAAGGTGGGCGTGTATCAGCCCCAGCATTTT.

J is TRBJ2-3 and V is TRBV7-3; 7 nucleotides agree with TRBD2. This CDR3 region has 15 residues. Trimming at V came to 6 bases and at J to 6 bases, leaving 12 bases not matched to a gene. CDR1 and CDR2 (germline): SGHTA, FQGTGA. DNA of the CDR3: TGTGCCAGCAGTTTCGGACTAGGTGCAGACGATACGCAGTATTTT. Translated, it gives CASSFGLGADDTQYF.

The chain's CDR3 is CASRDFGYGYTF. CDR3 DNA: TGTGCCAGCAGGGATTTCGGGTATGGCTACACCTTC. V gene TRBV27 combines with J gene TRBJ1-2, with unresolved D. The CDR3 runs to 12 residues. V was shortened by 6 bases and J by 5 bases, with 10 bases between the two germline ends. Germline V gene data show CDR1 as MNHEY and CDR2 as SMNVEV (reference sequence).

This clone was seen more than once but under ten times. The chain couples TRBV2 to TRBJ2-1; TRBD1 is a possible D gene (6 bases). The CDR3 has 14 residues. CDR1 and CDR2 (germline): SNHLY, FYNNEI. V lost 9 bases to trimming and J lost 4 bases, with 16 bases between them. The CDR3 is CARVKAGTYNEQFF. DNA for the CDR3: TGTGCCAGAGTGAAGGCAGGGACATACAATGAGCAGTTCTTC.

V gene TRBV19 combines with J gene TRBJ1-2, with D maybe TRBD1 (6 bases). CDR3 size: 19 residues. V was shortened by 6 bases and J by 6 bases, with 32 bases between the two germline ends. From germline, CDR1 is LNHDA and CDR2 SQIVND (reference sequence). The CDR3 sequence is CASSYFKGRGHEGGDGYTF. The DNA of the CDR3 is TGTGCCAGTAGCTACTTTAAGGGTCGGGGACATGAGGGGGGAGATGGCTACACCTTC.

This clone was found a few times. The chain carries TRBV2 and TRBJ1-2; D may be TRBD1 (6 bases). CDR1 is SNHLY and CDR2 is FYNNEI in the germline V gene. Trimming took off 10 bases at V and 4 bases at J, with 16 bases between the two ends. The CDR3 extends over 13 amino acids. CDR3 sequence: CAIRRGEGYGYTF. CDR3 sequence (DNA): TGTGCCATCCGCAGGGGCGAAGGCTATGGCTACACCTTC.

The chain combines TRBV12-5 with TRBJ2-5, with TRBD1 as a possible D gene (5 bases). V was clipped by 7 bases and J by 4 bases, with 13 bases between them. The germline V gene has CDR1 LGHNT and CDR2 FRNRAP. This CDR3 comprises 13 residues. This CDR3 reads CASASGAVETQYF. DNA for the CDR3: TGTGCTAGTGCCTCTGGGGCAGTAGAGACCCAGTACTTC.

The rearrangement joins TRBV7-2 to TRBJ2-1; 12 nucleotides match TRBD2. With V trimmed by 3 bases and J by 8 bases, 5 bases remained unmatched. Germline-derived CDR1 and CDR2 are SGHTA and FQGNSA. This CDR3 spans 15 amino acids. CDR3 amino acids: CASSLTSGGTYEQFF. Written as DNA, the CDR3 is TGTGCCAGCAGCTTGACTAGCGGGGGTACGTATGAGCAGTTCTTC.

This clone was seen a few times. The chain recombines TRBV5-4 with TRBJ1-1; 9 bases are shared with TRBD1. The CDR3 spans 14 residues. V shed 4 bases, J shed 4 bases, and the junction held 5 bases outside the gene matches. Germline values: CDR1 SGHNT, CDR2 YYREEE (reference sequence). The CDR3 loop reads CASSPTGGSTEAFF. The CDR3 bases are TGTGCCAGCAGCCCGACAGGGGGATCCACTGAAGCTTTCTTT.

The chain couples TRBV2 to TRBJ2-7, with a weak D call TRBD1 (6 bases). V was trimmed by 10 bases and J by 1 base, leaving 17 bases between them. There are 14 residues in the CDR3. Germline assignment: CDR1 SNHLY and CDR2 FYNNEI. The CDR3 DNA is TGTGCCACCAAAGGGGGATGGGGATCCTACGAGCAGTACTTC. Amino acid sequence: CATKGGWGSYEQYF. The complete variable domain, with remaining parts taken from reference TRBV2 and TRBJ2-7, reads EPEVTQTPSHQVTQMGQEVILRCVPISNHLYFYWYRQILGQKVEFLVSFYNNEISEKSEIFDDQFSVERPDGSNFTLKIRSTKLEDSAMYFCATKGGWGSYEQYFGPGTRLTVT.

The J gene is TRBJ2-1, the V gene TRBV7-2; D tentatively fits TRBD1 or TRBD2 (5 bases each). Trimming stripped 6 bases from V and 6 bases from J, with 12 bases between. The germline gives CDR1 SGHTA, CDR2 FQGNSA. This CDR3 is 13 amino acids long. Here the CDR3 reads CASREGPPNEQFF. For the CDR3, the DNA is TGTGCCAGCAGAGAGGGACCCCCCAATGAGCAGTTCTTC.

J is TRBJ2-7 and V is TRBV9; D unclear. CDR3 length equals 15 residues. Germline V gene data show CDR1 as SGDLS and CDR2 as YYNGEE. Between the trimmed V and J ends, which lost 0 bases and 0 bases, there was a span of 10 bases. The DNA of the CDR3 is TGTGCCAGCAGCGTAGCTCCAGGCCGCTCCTACGAGCAGTACTTC. Protein sequence: CASSVAPGRSYEQYF. Drawing the rest from reference TRBV9 and TRBJ2-7, the complete variable domain is DSGVTQTPKHLITATGQRVTLRCSPRSGDLSVYWYQQSLDQGLQFLIQYYNGEERAKGNILERFSAQQFPDLHSELNLSSLELGDSALYFCASSVAPGRSYEQYFGPGTRLTVT.

J is TRBJ2-5 and V is TRBV28, with 11 bases matching TRBD2. Germline V gene data show CDR1 as MDHEN and CDR2 as SYDVKM. The CDR3 is made up of 15 amino acids. V dropped 5 bases and J dropped 3; count of bases not matched to a gene: 5. Here the CDR3 reads CASSPAGLAEETQYF. Written as DNA, the CDR3 is TGTGCCAGCAGTCCGGCGGGACTAGCGGAAGAGACCCAGTACTTC.

The V gene is TRBV9, the J gene TRBJ2-5; 7 bases match TRBD1. V lost 3 bases, J lost 5 bases, and 7 bases stayed unmatched. The CDR3 contains 14 residues. Germline CDR1 is SGDLS and CDR2 is YYNGEE. The CDR3 spells CASSGGQVRETQYF. CDR3 coding DNA: TGTGCCAGCAGCGGTGGACAGGTCAGGGAGACCCAGTACTTC.

The chain has TRBV15 and TRBJ2-5, with 8 bases identical to TRBD1. V dropped 4 bases and J dropped 6; count of bases not matched to a gene: 7. CDR1 and CDR2 from the germline V gene are LNHNV and YYDKDF (reference sequence). The CDR3 loop spans 14 amino acids. CDR3 nucleotides: TGTGCCACCAGCACGGACAGGGCTGTAAAGACCCAGTACTTC. Translation gives CATSTDRAVKTQYF. Using reference TRBV15 and TRBJ2-5 for the parts outside the CDR3, the full variable domain is DAMVIQNPRYQVTQFGKPVTLSCSQTLNHNVMYWYQQKSSQAPKLLFHYYDKDFNNEADTPDNFQSRRPNTSFCFLDIRSPGLGDTAMYLCATSTDRAVKTQYFGPGTRLLVL.

The rearrangement joins TRBV15 to TRBJ2-7; D tentatively reads TRBD1 or TRBD2 (5 bases each). The CDR3 loop spans 13 amino acids. In germline, CDR1 is LNHNV, CDR2 YYDKDF (reference sequence). V lost 3 bases and J 1 base, leaving 7 bases between the germline ends. The CDR3 DNA is TGTGCCACCAGCAGGGGGGAATCCTACGAGCAGTACTTC. Encoded protein: CATSRGESYEQYF.

This clone was seen a few times. The rearrangement links TRBV7-9 to TRBJ2-5, with TRBD2 matching over 10 bases. The CDR3 length is 16 residues. The V gene's germline CDR1 is SEHNR and CDR2 FQNEAQ (reference sequence). The J segment lost 2 bases and the V segment lost 4 bases, leaving 7 bases of the junction unmatched. The CDR3 loop reads CASSYVAGGPQETQYF. DNA of the CDR3: TGTGCCAGCAGCTACGTAGCGGGGGGCCCTCAAGAGACCCAGTACTTC.